These 9 T cell receptor beta chains came from one sample sequenced in a study of beta chain features in type 1 diabetes. TCRB transcripts that were expressed got sequenced, as all of the isolated RNA had been reverse transcribed. Repertoires were generated with immunoSEQ multiplex PCR, while TCRdb's copy carries only in-frame clones and drops some. The profile shows 240,000 or so clones, 27% of them singletons. Material for sequencing was central memory CD4+ T cells from blood. These receptors all stem from a young man in good health.

The rearrangement uses TRBV4-3 and TRBJ2-3; 7 bases match TRBD1. Germline CDR1 is LGHNA and CDR2 is YSLEER. The CDR3 contains 17 residues. J lost 3 bases, V lost 0 bases, and 9 bases had no gene match. The CDR3 spells CASSQDPPGQTTDTQYF. The CDR3 DNA reads as TGCGCCAGCAGCCAAGATCCCCCGGGACAGACAACAGATACGCAGTATTTT.

The genes are TRBV5-1 and TRBJ2-2; no definite D call. V was trimmed by 2 bases and J by 4 bases, leaving 12 bases between them. This CDR3 is built from 15 residues. CDR1 is SGHRS, CDR2 YFSETQ, per germline. CDR3 bases: TGCGCCAGCAGCTTCTCTCCAGTCATCACCGGGGAGCTGTTTTTT. It codes for CASSFSPVITGELFF.

This clone occurred a few times. The chain is built from TRBV5-6 and TRBJ2-3; no clear D. Germline-derived CDR1 and CDR2 are SGHDT and YYEEEE. With 4 bases removed from V and 3 bases from J, the gap between germline ends came to 9 bases. The CDR3 has 13 amino acids. CDR3 nucleotides: TGTGCCAGCAGCACCGTATTGACAGATACGCAGTATTTT. The encoded protein is CASSTVLTDTQYF.

The table lists this clone with many counts. This sample includes further DNA sequences coding for the same CDR3. The gene calls are TRBV7-2 and TRBJ2-7; D gene unclear. Trimming took off 2 bases at V and 4 bases at J, with 6 bases between the two ends. This CDR3 spans 12 amino acids. The germline V gene has CDR1 SGHTA and CDR2 FQGNSA. Here the CDR3 DNA reads TGTGCCAGCAGCTTAACAGCTTACGAGCAGTACTTC. Its translation: CASSLTAYEQYF.

The rearrangement uses TRBV25-1 and TRBJ1-2, with 8 bases identical to TRBD1. The CDR3 runs 15 residues. V lost 2 bases and J lost 8; bases outside the gene matches: 10. Germline V gene data show CDR1 as MGHDK and CDR2 as SYGVNS. CDR3 bases: TGTGCCAGCAGTGAACGAGGGCAGGGGGCGCACGGCTACACCTTC. Protein: CASSERGQGAHGYTF.

The J gene is TRBJ2-3, the V gene TRBV7-9; D gene unclear. The CDR3 totals 14 residues. V lost 1 base to trimming and J lost 1 base, with 6 bases between them. CDR1 and CDR2 (germline): SEHNR, FQNEAQ (reference sequence). CDR3 nucleotides: TGTGCCAGCAGCTTAGTCTCTGGCACAGATACGCAGTATTTT. Translating it yields CASSLVSGTDTQYF.

This clone was picked up a small number of times. The chain couples TRBV6-5 to TRBJ1-6; TRBD1 is a possible D gene (6 bases). With 5 bases removed from V and 14 bases from J, the gap between germline ends came to 22 bases. CDR1 is MNHEY and CDR2 is SVGAGI in the germline V gene. The CDR3 covers 15 residues. Here the CDR3 reads CASSQQGRPDPSLHF. The CDR3 region has the DNA TGTGCCAGCAGTCAACAGGGACGGCCAGACCCGTCCCTCCACTTT.

This clone has just a few counts. The chain recombines TRBV7-7 with TRBJ2-1, with 7 bases fitting TRBD1. This CDR3 spans 14 amino acids. V was pared by 5 bases and J by 7 bases, with 8 bases of the junction left unmatched. The germline V gene has CDR1 SSHAT and CDR2 FNYEAQ (reference sequence). The CDR3 DNA follows: TGTGCCAGCAGCCAGGGCAGGGGGTCGAATGAGCAGTTCTTC. Protein sequence: CASSQGRGSNEQFF.

The chain carries TRBV18 and TRBJ2-7, with D maybe TRBD1 (5 bases). The CDR3 contains 12 residues. CDR1 KGHSH and CDR2 LQKENI come from the germline V gene. V was pared by 4 bases and J by 6 bases, with 10 bases between. For the CDR3, the DNA is TGTGCCAGCTCACAGGGGTGGTCCGAGCAGTACTTC. Amino acids: CASSQGWSEQYF.